The clone carrying this TCR beta chain was detected once. This entry is derived from a study of blood T cells in healthy people across ages. V was pared by 4 bases and J by 4 bases, with 12 bases between. The germline V gene has CDR1 SGHRS and CDR2 YFSETQ. The CDR3 is 13 amino acids. PCR was performed a second time for about 7 to 11 cycles using a sample-barcoded 5' primer and a J-beta primer mix. Each cDNA molecule received a tag from a template-switch adaptor that had 12 random nucleotides. TCRdb re-derived calls from the 5' RACE reads in MiXCR, one entry per CDR3 protein. Counted here are about 590,000 distinct CDR3 sequences, about 30% occurring once; the ten biggest clones make up around a sixth.

Sequencing used blood. This chain uses TRBV5-1 with TRBJ2-7; possible D gene TRBD1, 6 bases. This TCR came from a woman of 80 years or more in good health. The CDR3 is CASSTQGGYEQYF. In DNA form, the CDR3 reads TGCGCCAGCAGCACACAGGGTGGGTACGAGCAGTACTTC.